Presented here are 5 T cell receptor beta chains from one specimen sequenced in a study of cytomegalovirus exposure and HLA in healthy donors. TCRdb's copy holds only in-frame clones and misses some; the assay was immunoSEQ multiplex PCR. Of roughly 150,000 clones in the sample, 89% are singletons; the top ten hold 4% to 4.5%. Material: PBMCs. The receptors were gathered from a man aged 18 to 30 in good health and CMV-seropositive.

The V call is TRBV4-1, the J call TRBJ2-7; 9 nucleotides align to TRBD2. CDR3 length: 15 residues. Germline loops: CDR1 MGHRA, CDR2 YSYEKL. The V gene end was trimmed by 4 bases and the J gene end by 2 bases; junction bases not matched to a gene: 6. CDR3 protein: CASSPIAGVPYEQYF. The DNA for the CDR3 is TGCGCCAGCAGCCCCATAGCGGGAGTCCCCTACGAGCAGTACTTC.

V is TRBV5-1 and J is TRBJ2-1; 10 bases are shared with TRBD2. The V and J ends lost 2 bases and 2 bases, in that order; junction bases with no gene match: 1. In germline, CDR1 is SGHRS, CDR2 YFSETQ. The CDR3 contains 15 residues. The CDR3 sequence: CASSFTSGTYNEQFF. Written as DNA, the CDR3 is TGCGCCAGCAGCTTTACTAGCGGGACCTACAATGAGCAGTTCTTC.

This chain links TRBV9 with TRBJ2-7, with 9 bases matching TRBD2. The CDR3 covers 15 residues. Looked up from germline, CDR1 is SGDLS and CDR2 is YYNGEE. Germline trimming cut 2 bases from V and 5 bases from J; bases unmatched to any gene: 8. CDR3 in DNA: TGTGCCAGCAGCGTGGAGTTAGCGGGAGTAAACGAGCAGTACTTC. Encoded protein: CASSVELAGVNEQYF.

This clone has just a few counts. J is TRBJ1-1 and V is TRBV7-9; 8 bases are shared with TRBD1. This CDR3 is built from 19 residues. The trim removed 1 base at V and 4 bases at J, leaving 17 bases unmatched. Per germline, CDR1 SEHNR and CDR2 FQNEAQ (reference sequence). The CDR3, as DNA: TGTGCCAGCAGCTTAGGGACAGGGACCTCTAAGGGTCGGGGCACTGAAGCTTTCTTT. Encoded protein: CASSLGTGTSKGRGTEAFF.

The chain joins TRBV25-1 to TRBJ1-1; D unresolved. CDR1 MGHDK and CDR2 SYGVNS come from the germline V gene. CDR3 length equals 13 residues. V was pared by 0 bases and J by 3 bases, with 5 bases between. In nucleotides, the CDR3 is TGTGCCAGCAGTGAATATCGGGACACTGAAGCTTTCTTT. It is translated as CASSEYRDTEAFF.